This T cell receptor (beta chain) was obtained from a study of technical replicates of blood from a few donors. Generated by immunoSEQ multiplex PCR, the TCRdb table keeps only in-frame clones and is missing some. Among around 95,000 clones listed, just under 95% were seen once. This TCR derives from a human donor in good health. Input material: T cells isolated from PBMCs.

The DNA for the CDR3 is TGCGCCAGCAGCCAGGCCCCCCTAGCGGGGCCTTACAATGAGCAGTTCTTC. Encoded protein: CASSQAPLAGPYNEQFF. V usage is TRBV4-1 and J usage is TRBJ2-1, with 9 positions matching TRBD2. V lost 3 bases and J lost 4; bases outside the gene matches: 10. Germline V gives CDR1 MGHRA, CDR2 YSYEKL. The CDR3 covers 17 residues.